This is a list of T cell receptor beta chains from one sample in a study of a mutant IDH1 vaccine in newly diagnosed glioma. Some clones are missing from TCRdb's copy, which holds only in-frame ones; the method was immunoSEQ multiplex PCR. The data show over 15,000 clones, over 95% seen once. The input for sequencing was peripheral blood mononuclear cells (PBMCs), taken from a glioma patient treated with radiotherapy, temozolomide or both. These receptors were obtained from a woman aged 18-35 years with glioma. Some clones in this sample may be carry-over from other donors' samples. CDR3s include the opening cysteine and the closing phenylalanine or tryptophan. A D gene is named only where the DNA matches it firmly. Size values are once, few and many counts, or a class for expanded clones, and some rows have none.

D gene	V gene	J gene	clone size	CDR3 DNA	CDR3 protein
TRBD1	TRBV7-3	TRBJ1-1	.	TGTGCCAGCAGCGACCCCCAGGGGGTGGACACTGAAGCTTTCTTT	CASSDPQGVDTEAFF
.	TRBV28	TRBJ2-4	.	TGTGCCAGCACTCTTGGGGTATCGGCAGCCAAAAACATTCAGTACTTC	CASTLGVSAAKNIQYF
TRBD2	TRBV7-9	TRBJ2-2	.	TGTGCCAGCAGCGCCCGGACTAGCGGGGCGAACACCGGGGAGCTGTTTTTT	CASSARTSGANTGELFF
TRBD2	TRBV6-5	TRBJ2-5	.	TGTGCCAGCAGTTACTCAGGACTAGCACGCGAGACCCAGTACTTC	CASSYSGLARETQYF
TRBD1	TRBV5-4	TRBJ2-5	.	TGTGCCAGCAGCTTCGAGGGGGCTGAGACCCAGTACTTC	CASSFEGAETQYF
.	TRBV19	TRBJ2-3	.	TGTGCCAGTAGTATAGACCCAGCGGGTTACACAGATACGCAGTATTTT	CASSIDPAGYTDTQYF
TRBD1	TRBV6-6	TRBJ2-2	.	TGTGCCAGCATCGGAACAGGGGTGGTATCGGGGGAGCTGTTTTTT	CASIGTGVVSGELFF
.	TRBV6-1	TRBJ2-1	.	TGTGCCAGCAGTGAAGTTGTCTTCAGCTCCTACAATGAGCAGTTCTTC	CASSEVVFSSYNEQFF
.	TRBV20-1	TRBJ1-1	.	TGCAGTGCCGCTGTAAGCACTGAAGCTTTCTTT	CSAAVSTEAFF
.	TRBV5-6	TRBJ2-7	.	TGTGCCAGCAGCCTCGACAGGAGCTCCTACGAGCAGTACTTC	CASSLDRSSYEQYF
TRBD2	TRBV11-2	TRBJ2-3	.	TGTGCCAGCAGCTTAGCCGGGAGGTCCACAGATACGCAGTATTTT	CASSLAGRSTDTQYF
.	TRBV6-1	TRBJ1-2	.	TGTGCCAGCAGTGAACGCCATTATGGCTACACCTTC	CASSERHYGYTF
.	TRBV4-1	TRBJ1-5	.	TGCGCCAGCAGCCAAGGGGTGGTACTTATCAATCAGCCCCAGCATTTT	CASSQGVVLINQPQHF
.	TRBV27	TRBJ1-1	.	TGTGCCAGCAGTTTATCTGGGGGAAACACTGAAGCTTTCTTT	CASSLSGGNTEAFF
.	TRBV9	TRBJ1-1	.	TGTGCCAGCAGCGTTGGGGGCGGGAAAACTGAAGCTTTCTTT	CASSVGGGKTEAFF
.	TRBV11-2	TRBJ2-5	once	TGTGCCAGCAGCTTAAGTGTTAGAGAGACCCAGTACTTC	CASSLSVRETQYF
.	TRBV7-8	TRBJ2-5	.	TGTGCCAGCAGCTTAGGTTACAGACAAGAGACCCAGTACTTC	CASSLGYRQETQYF
.	TRBV6-6	TRBJ1-4	once	TGTGCCAGCAGTTATCAGGACCCCATTAATGAAAAACTGTTTTTT	CASSYQDPINEKLFF
.	TRBV6-6	TRBJ1-1	.	TGTGCCAGCAGCTCACAGGTGAACACTGAAGCTTTCTTT	CASSSQVNTEAFF
.	TRBV5-6	TRBJ2-7	.	TGTGCCAGCAGCTTCCAGTATGGCTCCTACGAGCAGTACTTC	CASSFQYGSYEQYF
.	TRBV5-8	TRBJ1-2	.	TGTGCCAGCAACGAGGGCCGCGACTCGGGCTACACCTTC	CASNEGRDSGYTF
TRBD2	TRBV9	TRBJ2-3	.	TGTGCCAGCAGCACGGGATCAGCGGGAGGGGGAGATACGCAGTATTTT	CASSTGSAGGGDTQYF
.	TRBV2	TRBJ1-2	.	TGTGCCAGCAGTGAATATTCGGGACGCCTAAAAGAAGGCTACACCTTC	CASSEYSGRLKEGYTF
TRBD2	TRBV4-1	TRBJ2-5	.	TGCGCCAGCAGCCAAGAAAGAGGGGTAGCGGGCAGAGAGACCCAGTACTTC	CASSQERGVAGRETQYF
.	TRBV5-6	TRBJ1-4	.	TGTGCCAGCAGCTTGTGGAGGGATCATGAAAAACTGTTTTTT	CASSLWRDHEKLFF
.	TRBV29-1	TRBJ2-1	.	TGCAGCGCGTGCAGGGGCTCCTACAATGAGCAGTTCTTC	CSACRGSYNEQFF
TRBD2	TRBV15	TRBJ2-3	.	TGTGCCACCAGCTCCGAGCGGGGGGGAAACACAGATACGCAGTATTTT	CATSSERGGNTDTQYF
TRBD1	TRBV4-1	TRBJ1-2	.	TGCGCCAGCAGCCAAGCAACTTCAGGGGGCTATGGCTACACCTTC	CASSQATSGGYGYTF
.	TRBV29-1	TRBJ2-4	.	TGCAGCGTTATTGACAGGCGCGGACTATACTTC	CSVIDRRGLYF
.	TRBV10-3	TRBJ1-1	.	TGTGCCATCACTAAGACATTGAACACTGAAGCTTTCTTT	CAITKTLNTEAFF
TRBD1	TRBV4-1	TRBJ1-2	.	TGCGCCAGCAGCCAAGAACTCGGACAGGAACCTCGCCGCTACACCTTC	CASSQELGQEPRRYTF
.	TRBV29-1	TRBJ2-1	.	TGCAGCGTTGAAGCAGGCAGGGGTCCAAATGCTGCGTTCTTC	CSVEAGRGPNAAFF
TRBD2	TRBV11-2	TRBJ2-1	.	TGTGCCAGCAGCTTTGAAACGGGAGGGCACAATGAGCAGTTCTTC	CASSFETGGHNEQFF
TRBD2	TRBV6-1	TRBJ2-7	.	TGTGCCAGCAGTGAATGGGGGGGAACCTCCTACGAGCAGTACTTC	CASSEWGGTSYEQYF
.	TRBV10-3	TRBJ2-5	few	TGTGCCATCTCTCCAGGGGTGGGAGAGACCCAGTACTTC	CAISPGVGETQYF
.	TRBV5-5	TRBJ1-3	.	TGTGCCAGCAGCTTGTCATATTGGGCACTCTCTGGAAACACCATATATTTT	CASSLSYWALSGNTIYF
.	TRBV19	TRBJ1-5	.	TGTGCCAGTAGTACAGGGGCTGGGAAGGGGCCCCAGCATTTT	CASSTGAGKGPQHF
.	TRBV7-2	TRBJ2-5	.	TGTGCCAGCAGCTTAGGGGTGGGGGCTGGGCAAGAGACCCAGTACTTC	CASSLGVGAGQETQYF
.	TRBV13	TRBJ2-3	.	TGTGCCAGCAGCGCCGGAGAAGGCTCCACGACAGATACGCAGTATTTT	CASSAGEGSTTDTQYF
.	TRBV23-1	TRBJ2-3	.	TGCGCCAGCAGTCAACGACCTTCAGATACGCAGTATTTT	CASSQRPSDTQYF
.	TRBV14	TRBJ1-2	.	TGTGCCAGCAGCCAGAAAGCCCTTCTCGGGACTTCTAATCTGGGCTACACCTTC	CASSQKALLGTSNLGYTF
.	TRBV20-1	TRBJ2-1	.	TGCATGAGAAGCTCCTACAATGAGCAGTTCTTC	CMRSSYNEQFF
.	TRBV27	TRBJ1-1	.	TGTGCCAGGAATTGGGGGGCCACCACTGAAGCTTTCTTT	CARNWGATTEAFF
.	TRBV5-1	TRBJ1-2	once	TGCGCCAGCAGCTTGCGTGGGGATGGCTACACCTTC	CASSLRGDGYTF
TRBD2	TRBV7-2	TRBJ2-7	.	TGTGCCAGCAGCTTAGCAAGCGGGGGTTACTCCGAGCAGTACTTC	CASSLASGGYSEQYF
.	TRBV6-1	TRBJ2-7	.	TGTGCCAGCAGGGACCAGTGGTACGAGCAGTACTTC	CASRDQWYEQYF
.	TRBV7-2	TRBJ2-5	.	TGTGCCAGCAGCTTTTGTACCCAGTACTTC	CASSFCTQYF
.	TRBV2	TRBJ1-5	once	TGTGCCAGCAGTACGGAGTCCAATCAGCCCCAGCATTTT	CASSTESNQPQHF
TRBD1	TRBV4-1	TRBJ2-4	.	TGCGCCAGCAGCCAAGAAAGGGTCAGAGGGGGCGATTGGGCCAAAAACATTCAGTACTTC	CASSQERVRGGDWAKNIQYF
TRBD2	TRBV19	TRBJ2-7	.	TGTGCCAGTAGTAGGCTAGCGGCCTACGAGCAGTACTTC	CASSRLAAYEQYF
TRBD1	TRBV9	TRBJ1-2	.	TGTGCCAGCAGCCCAGGGGGCCGCTACACCTTC	CASSPGGRYTF
.	TRBV11-2	TRBJ2-7	.	TGTGCCAGCAGCACTAGGCGCGGCTCCTACGAGCAGTACTTC	CASSTRRGSYEQYF
TRBD1	TRBV7-6	TRBJ1-6	.	TGTGCCAGCAGCCGCAGTCGGATAGGGGGCAGGCGAACCTATTCACCCCTCCACTTT	CASSRSRIGGRRTYSPLHF
TRBD2	TRBV4-1	TRBJ2-3	.	TGCGCCAGCAGCCAAGGACAACCAAGCGGGGGGCTCACAGATACGCAGTATTTT	CASSQGQPSGGLTDTQYF
.	TRBV7-9	TRBJ2-5	.	TGTGCCAGCAGCTTAGCGGCTAGCATCGGGACCCAGTACTTC	CASSLAASIGTQYF